The source of this TCR beta chain is a study of cytomegalovirus exposure and HLA in healthy donors. As to this clone: The antigen is unknown.

Trimming shortened V by 0 bases and J by 2 bases, and 13 bases separated the two germline ends. The CDR3 sequence is 16 residues long. Germline V gene lookup returns CDR1 MNHEY and CDR2 SVGAGI. These donors counted as nominally healthy when sampled, but unrecorded immune exposures were likely. The PCR contained 60 Vbeta and 13 Jbeta primers. Measured with immunoSEQ multiplex PCR; TCRdb has only the in-frame clones, and not every one. The table has some 150,000 clones, roughly 80% seen once. Study outcomes and limitations: The study designated some 180 TCR beta chains cytomegalovirus-associated. Several of the most significant clusters were apparently associated with common viral pathogens in a later analysis.

The specimen was PBMCs. V and J are TRBV6-5 and TRBJ1-2, with D uncertain. This TCR was recovered from a woman aged 35 to 49 in good health and CMV-seropositive. The CDR3 nucleotides are TGTGCCAGCAGTTACTCTAGCGGAGGCGGGAACTATGGCTACACCTTC. Amino acid sequence: CASSYSSGGGNYGYTF.